This T cell receptor (beta chain) is from a study of Graves' ophthalmopathy and Graves' hyperthyroidism. Study-wide results and limits: Detection in blood was also observed for most expanded thyroid clonotypes above 0.001 frequency. Prediction of ophthalmopathy progression reached around 70% sensitivity and 72% to 75% specificity. Ophthalmopathy cases were distinguished from stable hyperthyroidism by a 13-signature model, reaching about 85% sensitivity and approximately 83% specificity.

This CDR3 comprises 14 residues. V lost 2 bases and J lost 5; bases outside the gene matches: 5. Germline lookup yields CDR1 WSHSY and CDR2 SAAADI. Scientists amplified the TCR beta CDR3 regions from RNA transcripts. HTBI primers were used in a first-round RT-PCR, which preceded a second-round multiplex PCR. TCRdb processed the multiplex PCR reads anew with MiXCR; each CDR3 protein has one entry. The table shows approximately 540,000 distinct CDR3 sequences, with 35% to 40% occurring only once. This clonotype was seen repeatedly, ten times or more. Its specificity is unknown. The TCR originated in an adult man with Graves' hyperthyroidism. The sample taken for sequencing was peripheral blood or thyroid tissue (not recorded which). This chain uses TRBV10-2 with TRBJ2-5, with 7 bases aligning to TRBD2. CDR3 amino acids: CASSEVDSGETQYF. CDR3 sequence (DNA): TGCGCCAGCAGTGAGGTCGATAGCGGGGAGACCCAGTACTTC.